The 5 T cell receptor beta chains listed next were all sequenced from one sample in a study of spatial heterogeneity in lung cancer. TCRdb re-derived calls from the 5' RACE reads in MiXCR, one entry per CDR3 protein. The data contain some 83,000 distinct CDR3 sequences, about 20% of them singletons. Time point here: sample taken at primary tumor resection. Whole RNA came from tumor, nontumor lung or frozen PBMC and was sequenced without being sorted. The source was PBMCs, collected at surgery. These TCRs come from a male donor with early-stage non-small cell lung cancer.

The chain uses TRBV7-3 and TRBJ2-7; 8 bases map to TRBD2. The CDR3 runs to 15 residues. The germline V gene encodes CDR1 SGHTA and CDR2 FQGTGA. V trimming: 0 bases; J trimming: 4 bases; junction bases outside the gene matches: 5. The CDR3 loop reads CASSLTAGGMYEQYF. The CDR3 DNA follows: TGTGCCAGCAGCTTAACGGCGGGAGGAATGTACGAGCAGTACTTC.

This clonotype has at least ten counts. The gene calls are TRBV7-6 and TRBJ2-1; D gene unclear. The CDR3 contains 13 residues. The ends were cut back, 5 bases at V and 4 bases at J, with 9 bases in the middle. Germline values: CDR1 SGHVS, CDR2 FNYEAQ. CDR3 amino acids: CASSLQSYNEQFF. CDR3 coding DNA: TGTGCCAGCAGCCTACAGAGTTACAATGAGCAGTTCTTC.

This rearrangement joins TRBV9 to TRBJ2-5, with 10 bases lining up with TRBD2. The CDR3 is made up of 14 amino acids. Trimming removed 3 bases from V and 5 bases from J; junction bases left unmatched: 4. Germline V gene lookup returns CDR1 SGDLS and CDR2 YYNGEE. The chain's CDR3 is CASSEGAGGETQYF. As DNA, the CDR3 is TGTGCCAGCAGCGAGGGAGCGGGAGGGGAGACCCAGTACTTC.

The chain links TRBV18 to TRBJ2-1; a weak D match, TRBD2 (5 bases). Trimming cost V 6 bases and J 6 bases, with 9 bases left between them. The CDR3 length is 12 residues. CDR1 is KGHSH and CDR2 is LQKENI in the germline V gene. CDR3 residues: CASSRGPNEQFF. Written as DNA, the CDR3 is TGTGCCAGCTCCCGCGGGCCCAATGAGCAGTTCTTC. The variable domain in full, with the rest retrieved from reference TRBV18 and TRBJ2-1, is NAGVMQNPRHLVRRRGQEARLRCSPMKGHSHVYWYRQLPEEGLKFMVYLQKENIIDESGMPKERFSAEFPKEGPSILRIQQVVRGDSAAYFCASSRGPNEQFFGPGTRLTVL.

CDR3 nucleotides: TGCAGTGCTAGCGTCCAGCCCGACCAGCCCCAGCATTTT. This codes for CSASVQPDQPQHF. The rearrangement uses TRBV20-1 and TRBJ1-5; no clear D. The CDR3 contains 13 residues. Trimming left V 3 bases short and J 7 bases short, with 13 bases between. Germline V CDR1 and CDR2: DFQATT, SNEGSKA (reference sequence).